What follows are 16 T cell receptor beta chains derived from one specimen sequenced in a study of spatial heterogeneity in lung cancer. Study-level results: Tumor mutation count correlated with how many alpha and beta TCRs expanded intratumorally.

TCRdb fed the 5' RACE reads into MiXCR, producing one record per CDR3 protein. The repertoire holds 16,000 or so distinct CDR3 sequences, with approximately 6.8% as singletons. Time point meaning: sample taken at primary tumor resection. Their antigens remain unidentified. The starting material was lung tumor tissue, obtained at surgery. Receptor source: a female donor with early-stage non-small cell lung cancer.

This clonotype was picked up many times. This beta chain is a stray read from a library made for alpha chains; its abundance is not meaningful. The CDR3 loop reads CASSTLTLSNEKLFF. CDR3 DNA: TGTGCCAGCAGCACCCTGACACTTTCTAATGAAAAACTGTTTTTT. The rearrangement uses TRBV28 and TRBJ1-4; no clear D. The germline V gene has CDR1 MDHEN and CDR2 SYDVKM. The CDR3 runs 15 residues. V was pared by 6 bases and J by 3 bases, with 14 bases between.

The table lists this clonotype with a few counts. The size of this beta chain means little, since it is a stray read in a library made for alpha chains. The V and J genes are TRBV10-3 and TRBJ2-5, with TRBD1 matching over 7 bases. After removal of 6 bases from V and 2 bases from J, the junction contained 3 bases not matched to a gene. This CDR3 region has 13 residues. The germline V gene encodes CDR1 ENHRY and CDR2 SYGVKD. CDR3 in DNA: TGTGCCATCAGGGTGGGACAGCAAGAGACCCAGTACTTC. Protein product: CAIRVGQQETQYF.

This clonotype was recorded at least ten times. The size of this beta chain means little, since it is a stray read in a library made for alpha chains. V and J are TRBV20-1 and TRBJ2-7; TRBD2 matches 12 bases. The V gene end was trimmed by 6 bases and the J gene end by 7 bases; junction bases not matched to a gene: 10. Germline values: CDR1 DFQATT, CDR2 SNEGSKA (reference sequence). The CDR3 extends over 14 amino acids. CDR3 sequence reads: CSARGLAGPEEQYF. The CDR3 DNA reads TGCAGTGCCCGGGGACTAGCGGGCCCGGAGGAGCAGTACTTC.

About this clonotype itself: This clone may be a read error of a much larger clone one base away. This beta chain is an off-target read within a library intended for alpha chains, so its frequency means little. The CDR3 spells CANSSSGGADTQYF. The CDR3 coding sequence is TGTGCCAACAGCTCAAGCGGGGGGGCAGATACGCAGTATTTT. The V gene is TRBV7-6, the J gene TRBJ2-3; 10 nucleotides match TRBD2. The CDR3 length is 14 residues. Germline CDR1 is SGHVS and CDR2 is FNYEAQ.

This clonotype was recorded a few times. This beta chain lies outside the target of a library built for alpha chains; its clone size means little. The rearrangement links TRBV29-1 to TRBJ1-1, with D possibly being TRBD1 (5 bases). The CDR3 has 13 residues. V was pared by 5 bases and J by 2 bases, with 12 bases between. Germline CDR1 reads SQVTM; CDR2 reads ANQGSEA. As DNA, the CDR3 is TGCAGCGTTATGGCAGGGATTAACACTGAAGCTTTCTTT. The encoded protein is CSVMAGINTEAFF.

This clonotype was seen at least ten times. This beta chain lies outside the target of a library built for alpha chains; its clone size means little. This chain joins TRBV9 and TRBJ1-2, with D hard to call. The germline V gene encodes CDR1 SGDLS and CDR2 YYNGEE. The CDR3 covers 13 residues. Trimming cost V 0 bases and J 6 bases, with 9 bases left between them. CDR3 amino acids: CASSVDEVDGYTF. CDR3 in DNA: TGTGCCAGCAGCGTAGATGAAGTGGATGGCTACACCTTC.

This clonotype was found many times. Since the library was made to target alpha chains, this beta chain is a stray read and its abundance is not meaningful. The rearrangement joins TRBV5-8 to TRBJ2-1, with D perhaps matching TRBD1 (5 bases). V lost 10 bases, J lost 9 bases, and 26 bases lay in between. The CDR3 loop spans 15 amino acids. Germline V gene sequence: CDR1 SGHTS, CDR2 YDEGEE. In DNA, the CDR3 is TGTGCCTCTACCAGGGTTAAGGGGTCCGGCGGTGAGCAGTTCTTC. Amino acid sequence: CASTRVKGSGGEQFF. Full variable domain (missing parts from reference TRBV5-8 and TRBJ2-1): EAGVTQSPTHLIKTRGQQATLRCSPISGHTSVYWYQQALGLGLQFLLWYDEGEERNRGNFPPRFSGRQFPNYSSELNVNALELEDSALYLCASTRVKGSGGEQFFGPGTRLTVL.

In its sample, this clonotype was seen many times. Being off target in a library aimed at alpha chains, this beta chain has a size of little meaning. V gene TRBV7-2 combines with J gene TRBJ2-7; TRBD1 matches at 10 bases. The germline V gene encodes CDR1 SGHTA and CDR2 FQGNSA. CDR3 length equals 14 residues. J lost 5 bases, V lost 3 bases, and 4 bases had no gene match. The CDR3 DNA sequence: TGTGCCAGCAGCTTCGACAGGGGGCTAGACGAGCAGTACTTC. Translation: CASSFDRGLDEQYF.

In its sample, this clonotype was seen many times. Little can be read into the size of this beta chain, an off-target read in a library designed for alpha chains. V and J are TRBV7-8 and TRBJ2-2; TRBD1 agrees at 10 bases. The CDR3 consists of 14 residues. Trimming took 5 bases from V and 8 from J; bases not matched to a gene: 5. CDR1 and CDR2 from the germline V gene are SGHVS and FQNEAQ. The CDR3 nucleotides read TGTGCCAGCAGCCAACGACAGGGGGCGGGGGAGCTGTTTTTT. This gives the protein CASSQRQGAGELFF. Together with reference TRBV7-8 and TRBJ2-2, the CDR3 gives the full variable domain: GAGVSQSPRYKVAKRGQDVALRCDPISGHVSLFWYQQALGQGPEFLTYFQNEAQLDKSGLPSDRFFAERPEGSVSTLKIQRTQQEDSAVYLCASSQRQGAGELFFGEGSRLTVL.

This clonotype was recorded many times. The library was prepared for alpha chains; this beta chain is a stray read, so its frequency means little. CDR3 sequence: CSALDRRGNTEAFF. The CDR3 DNA sequence: TGCAGTGCCCTTGACAGGAGGGGGAACACTGAAGCTTTCTTT. J is TRBJ1-1 and V is TRBV20-1, with D maybe TRBD1 (6 bases). The CDR3 consists of 14 residues. Germline lookup yields CDR1 DFQATT and CDR2 SNEGSKA (reference sequence). V was cut by 6 bases and J by 1 base, with 15 bases left in between.

Comments on this clonotype: This beta chain came through as a stray read in a library set up for alpha chains, and its size says little. The chain employs TRBV28 and TRBJ2-5, with TRBD1 matching 7 bases. V lost 4 bases and J lost 2; bases outside the gene matches: 7. CDR1 is MDHEN, CDR2 SYDVKM, per germline. There are 15 residues in the CDR3. CDR3 sequence: CASSSSRTGQETQYF. The CDR3 DNA reads TGTGCCAGCAGTTCGAGCCGGACAGGACAAGAGACCCAGTACTTC.

This clonotype was detected many times. This beta chain appears as a stray read in a library generated for alpha chains; its size is not informative. The V call is TRBV10-3, the J call TRBJ2-2; TRBD1 matches 8 bases. This CDR3 is built from 16 residues. Germline CDR1 is ENHRY and CDR2 is SYGVKD. The trim removed 2 bases at V and 1 base at J, leaving 3 bases unmatched. CDR3 coding DNA: TGTGCCATCAGTGAGGCCGGGACAGGGAACACCGGGGAGCTGTTTTTT. It translates to CAISEAGTGNTGELFF.

This clonotype was seen at least ten times. This beta chain is a stray sequence in a library constructed for alpha chains; its clone size is not meaningful. The rearrangement joins TRBV7-2 to TRBJ2-7; 7 bases are a match to TRBD2. Per the germline V gene, CDR1 is SGHTA and CDR2 is FQGNSA. The CDR3 has 13 residues. The V and J ends lost 0 bases and 7 bases, in that order; junction bases with no gene match: 3. CDR3 loop: CASSLAGGREQYF. The CDR3 DNA sequence: TGTGCCAGCAGCTTAGCGGGAGGGCGAGAGCAGTACTTC.

This clonotype is medium-sized. With the library built for alpha chains, this beta chain is off target and its frequency is not meaningful. This sequence joins TRBV20-1 and TRBJ2-7; D gene uncertain. The CDR3 is made up of 14 amino acids. CDR1 and CDR2 (germline): DFQATT, SNEGSKA (reference sequence). With 3 bases removed from V and 3 bases from J, the gap between germline ends came to 15 bases. CDR3: CSASYRTTLYEQYF. The DNA of the CDR3 is TGCAGTGCTAGTTACAGAACGACGCTCTACGAGCAGTACTTC.

In its sample, this clonotype is medium-sized (0.01 to 0.1%). The library was designed around alpha chains, so this beta chain is a stray read whose abundance carries little weight. V usage is TRBV7-2 and J usage is TRBJ1-2; possibly TRBD1 for D (6 bases). Trimming took 5 bases from V and 0 from J, leaving 10 bases between them. Germline assignment: CDR1 SGHTA and CDR2 FQGNSA. The CDR3 length is 14 residues. As DNA, the CDR3 is TGTGCCAGCAGCCCCCGGACAGCTAACTATGGCTACACCTTC. This encodes CASSPRTANYGYTF. Full variable domain (outside the CDR3, taken from reference TRBV7-2 and TRBJ1-2): GAGVSQSPSNKVTEKGKDVELRCDPISGHTALYWYRQSLGQGLEFLIYFQGNSAPDKSGLPSDRFSAERTGGSVSTLTIQRTQQEDSAVYLCASSPRTANYGYTFGSGTRLTVV.

Comment on this clonotype: This beta chain lies outside the target of a library built for alpha chains; its clone size means little. The CDR3 DNA reads as TGTGCCAGCAGCCAGACCCAGCGGGGGGCTCCTAGGGAGCAGTACTTC. Its protein product is CASSQTQRGAPREQYF. J is TRBJ2-7 and V is TRBV4-2, with 9 bases fitting TRBD2. CDR1 is LGHNA, CDR2 YNFKEQ, per germline. The CDR3 consists of 16 residues. The ends lost 3 bases at V and 7 bases at J; junction bases unmatched: 13.